The rows below give T cell receptor beta chains drawn from one sample of a study of blood T cells in healthy people across ages. TCRdb fed the 5' RACE reads into MiXCR, producing one record per CDR3 protein. The sample carries over a million distinct CDR3 sequences, 55% to 75% recorded once. Sequencing was done on a sample of blood. The receptor set was obtained from a man younger than 30 in good health. The CDR3 runs from the conserved cysteine through the conserved F or W. The D gene is left open where the match is weak. Clone size, where shown, is once, few, many, or a class for clones that have expanded.

clone size | J gene | V gene | D gene | CDR3 protein | CDR3 DNA
once | TRBJ2-3 | TRBV4-2 | . | CASSPTLLPSTDTQYF | TGTGCCAGCAGCCCGACACTTCTTCCTAGCACAGATACGCAGTATTTT
. | TRBJ2-7 | TRBV4-1 | TRBD1 | CARSKGQFSSYEQYF | TGCGCCAGAAGCAAGGGACAGTTTTCCTCCTACGAGCAGTACTTC
. | TRBJ2-6 | TRBV12-3/TRBV12-4 | . | CASSPRSGLTF | TGTGCCAGCAGCCCACGGAGCGGCCTGACTTTC
few | TRBJ2-1 | TRBV2 | . | CASSEGRNEQFF | TGTGCCAGCAGTGAAGGACGCAATGAGCAGTTCTTC
. | TRBJ2-1 | TRBV3-1 | . | CASSQEVRNEQFF | TGTGCCAGCAGCCAAGAAGTACGGAATGAGCAGTTCTTC
. | TRBJ1-4 | TRBV27 | TRBD1 | CASSLSGTGNEKLFF | TGTGCCAGCAGTTTATCCGGGACAGGGAATGAAAAACTGTTTTTT
. | TRBJ1-4 | TRBV18 | . | CASSRTSANEKLFF | TGTGCCAGCTCACGGACATCCGCTAATGAAAAACTGTTTTTT
. | TRBJ2-3 | TRBV20-1 | . | CSARGLAPDTQYF | TGCAGTGCTAGAGGGCTAGCGCCCGATACGCAGTATTTT
. | TRBJ2-1 | TRBV3-1 | . | CASSQQGHNEQFF | TGTGCCAGCAGCCAGCAGGGCCACAATGAGCAGTTCTTC
once | TRBJ1-3 | TRBV2 | . | CASNGQLNTIYF | TGTGCCAGCAATGGACAGCTAAACACCATATATTTT
few | TRBJ1-4 | TRBV30 | . | CAWSRRTNEKLFF | TGTGCCTGGAGCCGGAGGACGAATGAAAAACTGTTTTTT
many | TRBJ2-1 | TRBV4-1 | . | CASSLSSNEQFF | TGCGCCAGCAGCCTTTCATCCAATGAGCAGTTCTTC
few | TRBJ2-4 | TRBV20-1 | TRBD2 | CSARVKRGLGKNIQYF | TGCAGTGCTAGAGTAAAGCGGGGGCTCGGCAAAAACATTCAGTACTTC
. | TRBJ2-7 | TRBV5-1 | . | CASSSGGLGYYEQYF | TGCGCCAGCAGCTCCGGAGGGCTGGGTTACTACGAGCAGTACTTC
. | TRBJ2-7 | TRBV7-8 | TRBD2 | CASSPAWVAGVPEQYF | TGTGCCAGCAGCCCTGCGTGGGTAGCGGGAGTCCCCGAGCAGTACTTC
few | TRBJ2-7 | TRBV27 | TRBD1 | CASSTTGVSYEQYF | TGTGCCAGCAGTACGACAGGGGTCTCCTACGAGCAGTACTTC
. | TRBJ2-5 | TRBV7-2 | TRBD2 | CASSWLAGDETQYF | TGTGCCAGCAGCTGGCTAGCGGGAGATGAGACCCAGTACTTC
. | TRBJ2-1 | TRBV20-1 | TRBD2 | CSPLAASYNEQFF | TGCAGCCCGCTAGCGGCCTCCTACAATGAGCAGTTCTTC
. | TRBJ2-7 | TRBV7-7 | TRBD1 | CASSPGTGKSYEQYF | TGTGCTAGCAGCCCCGGGACAGGGAAAAGCTACGAGCAGTACTTC
. | TRBJ1-5 | TRBV15 | . | CATSRDSSSENSNQPQHF | TGTGCCACCAGCAGAGATAGCTCGTCGGAGAATAGCAATCAGCCCCAGCATTTT
. | TRBJ2-3 | TRBV12-3/TRBV12-4 | . | CASTPSSTDTQYF | TGTGCCAGCACCCCCTCTAGCACAGATACGCAGTATTTT
. | TRBJ2-1 | TRBV20-1 | . | CSARDGGLWSNEQFF | TGCAGTGCTAGAGACGGGGGCCTCTGGTCCAATGAGCAGTTCTTC
. | TRBJ1-2 | TRBV12-3/TRBV12-4 | . | CASSLAFGMGGYTF | TGTGCCAGCAGTTTAGCGTTCGGGATGGGAGGCTACACCTTC
few | TRBJ1-2 | TRBV3-1 | . | CASSQARTATYGYTF | TGTGCCAGCAGCCAAGCCAGGACGGCTACCTATGGCTACACCTTC
. | TRBJ2-7 | TRBV3-1 | . | CASSPTRQAYEQYF | TGTGCCAGCAGCCCCACTCGACAAGCCTACGAGCAGTACTTC
. | TRBJ2-5 | TRBV29-1 | TRBD2 | CSSGLGGQETQYF | TGCAGCAGCGGACTAGGTGGCCAAGAGACCCAGTACTTC
. | TRBJ1-3 | TRBV14 | . | CASSQVQNTIYF | TGTGCCAGCAGCCAAGTACAAAACACCATATATTTT
few | TRBJ2-5 | TRBV29-1 | . | CSVVGGSQETQYF | TGCAGCGTTGTGGGCGGAAGCCAAGAGACCCAGTACTTC
few | TRBJ2-7 | TRBV20-1 | TRBD1 | CSARNTAEETGDFYEQYF | TGCAGTGCTAGAAACACAGCCGAAGAGACAGGGGACTTCTACGAGCAGTACTTC
. | TRBJ2-3 | TRBV6-1 | TRBD2 | CASSSVGGSGTDTQYF | TGTGCCAGCAGTTCGGTGGGAGGGAGCGGCACAGATACGCAGTATTTT
. | TRBJ2-7 | TRBV4-2 | . | CASSHGAGYEQYF | TGTGCCAGCAGCCACGGGGCGGGCTACGAGCAGTACTTC
. | TRBJ2-1 | TRBV4-3 | TRBD1 | CASSHYRGNLNEQFF | TGCGCCAGCAGCCACTACAGGGGAAATCTAAATGAGCAGTTCTTC
. | TRBJ2-1 | TRBV7-7 | . | CASSPNAAAAYNEQFF | TGTGCTAGCAGCCCCAACGCGGCAGCGGCGTACAATGAGCAGTTCTTC
. | TRBJ2-6 | TRBV25-1 | . | CASGDGPSGSGANVLTF | TGTGCCAGCGGTGATGGTCCCTCAGGGTCTGGGGCCAACGTCCTGACTTTC
. | TRBJ2-7 | TRBV20-1 | . | CSARPSQSSYEQYF | TGCAGTGCTAGGCCCAGCCAGAGCTCCTACGAGCAGTACTTC
. | TRBJ2-1 | TRBV20-1 | . | CSARFEVGGGEQFF | TGCAGTGCTAGATTCGAGGTCGGGGGAGGCGAGCAGTTCTTC
few | TRBJ2-3 | TRBV5-1 | . | CASSPQGAGGVDTQYF | TGCGCCAGCAGCCCCCAGGGAGCTGGAGGGGTAGATACGCAGTATTTT
. | TRBJ1-6 | TRBV6-5 | . | CASSFWTERNNSPLHF | TGTGCCAGCAGTTTCTGGACGGAGCGTAATAATTCACCCCTCCACTTT
. | TRBJ2-7 | TRBV6-5 | . | CASRVTFRTAYEQYF | TGTGCCAGCAGAGTTACTTTCCGTACAGCCTACGAGCAGTACTTC
. | TRBJ2-5 | TRBV14 | . | CASSRSAIGETQYF | TGTGCCAGCAGCCGGAGCGCGATCGGAGAGACCCAGTACTTC
few | TRBJ1-2 | TRBV5-1 | . | CASRDEGSGYGYTF | TGCGCCAGCAGGGATGAGGGCAGCGGCTATGGCTACACCTTC
. | TRBJ2-1 | TRBV4-1 | . | CASSQPDSIGNEQFF | TGCGCCAGCAGCCAACCGGACAGCATCGGTAATGAGCAGTTCTTC
few | TRBJ1-2 | TRBV4-1 | TRBD1 | CASSQNVGQGAGYTF | TGCGCCAGCAGCCAGAACGTGGGACAGGGAGCTGGCTACACCTTC
. | TRBJ2-3 | TRBV15 | . | CATSEHMADTQYF | TGTGCCACCAGCGAGCACATGGCAGATACGCAGTATTTT
. | TRBJ2-5 | TRBV28 | TRBD2 | CASRQPASGGQETQYF | TGTGCCAGCAGGCAACCCGCTAGCGGGGGCCAAGAGACCCAGTACTTC
few | TRBJ1-6 | TRBV12-3/TRBV12-4 | . | CASSSGQANSPLHF | TGTGCCAGCAGCTCGGGACAAGCAAATTCACCCCTCCACTTT
. | TRBJ2-2 | TRBV4-3 | TRBD2 | CASSQEGTSGTGELFF | TGCGCCAGCAGCCAAGAAGGGACTAGCGGAACCGGGGAGCTGTTTTTT
few | TRBJ2-1 | TRBV6-5 | TRBD1 | CASSRGQGGAPNEQFF | TGTGCCAGCAGTCGCGGACAGGGGGGTGCCCCTAATGAGCAGTTCTTC
. | TRBJ1-1 | TRBV19 | . | CASRWPTSGGTEAFF | TGTGCCAGTAGATGGCCCACCTCGGGGGGAACTGAAGCTTTCTTT
. | TRBJ1-2 | TRBV12-3/TRBV12-4 | . | CASSLGPFYTF | TGTGCCAGCAGCTTAGGCCCGTTCTACACCTTC
. | TRBJ2-5 | TRBV5-6 | . | CASEGGLVSETQYF | TGTGCCAGCGAGGGGGGGTTGGTATCGGAGACCCAGTACTTC
. | TRBJ2-5 | TRBV10-3 | TRBD2 | CAISESSGGSQETQYF | TGTGCCATCAGTGAGTCCTCGGGGGGGTCCCAAGAGACCCAGTATTTC
few | TRBJ1-2 | TRBV18 | . | CASSPPGHYGYTF | TGTGCCAGCTCACCGCCAGGGCACTACGGCTACACCTTC
few | TRBJ1-5 | TRBV10-3 | . | CAISESRGNQPQHF | TGTGCCATCAGTGAGTCCAGGGGAAATCAGCCCCAGCATTTT
. | TRBJ2-3 | TRBV5-1 | TRBD1 | CASSPLTGNRDTQYF | TGCGCCAGCAGCCCCCTGACAGGGAATAGGGATACGCAGTATTTT